This TCR beta chain is drawn from a study of PD-L1 blockade in urothelial cancer (dated by TCRdb to about 2017). General notes on the study: All patients started therapy around 2014 and received atezolizumab 1,200 mg intravenously every 3 weeks. About 90% of the roughly 30 patients were identified as males with urothelial cancer of bladder origin, and a prior smoking history was reported by 18 of 29 patients. Patients had an ECOG performance status of 0 or 1 and had received between 0 and 3 prior chemotherapy regimens. Blood samples were analyzed at two time points: 3 weeks after treatment start (second dose) and 6 weeks after treatment start. Blood samples gave a median of about 150,000 T cells and approximately 80,000 unique TCRs, with a median clonality of around 0.074. The study, an exploratory multi-omic analysis, examined somatic, immune and clinical correlates of response to PD-L1 blockade with atezolizumab in urothelial cancer. Pretreatment tumor samples, along with matched peripheral blood serially collected before and after atezolizumab treatment, were subjected to TCR sequencing. Durable clinical benefit was defined as a progression-free survival longer than 6 months, and TCR features were additionally tested against progression-free survival and overall survival. In the same patients who had TCR sequencing, pretreatment tumors also underwent whole exome sequencing and RNA sequencing. Several patients achieved durable clinical benefit and 20 did not. Pretreatment blood TCR-seq was available for 30 or so patients, at least one posttreatment blood collection was obtained for some 25 patients, and tumor TCR-seq was available for some 25 patients. What the work shows at the level of the full study, not this receptor alone: Improved progression-free and overall survival was found to be associated with pretreatment peripheral blood TCR clonality below the median. Small sample size (n ≈ 30) and many exploratory analyses mean the results are intended to be hypothesis-generating. Greater expansion of tumor-associated TCR clones in peripheral blood 3 weeks after the start of treatment was observed in patients with durable benefit (n ≈ 24, p = 0.022).

CDR1 and CDR2 were assigned from the germline V gene as SNHLY and FYNNEI. The CDR3 sequence holds 15 residues, the cysteine and phenylalanine included. Of the read, only the CDR3 DNA is kept; its 45 bases are in frame from base 1. Between the V and J ends, shortened by 4 bases and 7 bases respectively, the junction contains 17 bases. On this clone itself: No antigen is known for it. No much larger clonotype is one base removed from it; base qualities were not supplied.

A cohort of about 27 patients with locally advanced or metastatic urothelial carcinoma, treated at Memorial Sloan Kettering on a trial protocol, was included. Peripheral blood mononuclear cells were collected pretreatment and during treatment, with between 1 and 8 total time points obtained per patient. The Qiagen DNeasy Blood extraction kit was used to purify genomic DNA from total PBMCs and from tumor samples. PBMCs were collected pretreatment and during treatment, and were isolated and stored as previously described. Synthetic TCR analog templates were spiked into each PCR so that absolute template abundance could be estimated from read counts. Using the immunoSEQ assay, TCRbeta CDR3 regions were amplified from genomic DNA with bias-controlled V and J gene primers. Rearranged TCRbeta segments were sequenced at approximately 20X coverage. The authors' pipeline ran thus. Clustering was used to correct sequencing errors, and CDR3s were annotated against IMGT so that V, D and J genes could be assigned. Only productive TCRbeta rearrangements were used in downstream analyses, excluding out-of-frame or stop-codon sequences. Clonality was computed as one minus Shannon entropy normalized by the log of the number of unique productive sequences. Fisher's exact test with Benjamini-Hochberg correction, using a cutoff of adjusted p below 0.01, was how clones that differed between time points or between blood and tumor were identified. TCRdb took over this immuneACCESS table, retaining in-frame rearrangements with V and J assigned. Such tables are incomplete; in checked studies, under half of the missing clones stem from an unresolved V gene, and the remainder is unexplained. The V and J calls and clone size come from that table; D and trimming were worked out from the DNA. The sample has roughly 49,000 clones on record, 87% of them singletons. The ten largest clones capture approximately 7.1% of the sample.

The V and J genes are TRBV2 and TRBJ2-1; the D segment could be TRBD1, given 5 matching bases. This TCR came from a man in his 60s with urothelial cancer. Specimen: PBMCs, collected around atezolizumab (anti-PD-L1) treatment. The DNA sequence is TGTGCCAGCAGTGGAATTCAGGGCCGCCGAAATGAGCAGTTCTTC. Its protein reads: CASSGIQGRRNEQFF.